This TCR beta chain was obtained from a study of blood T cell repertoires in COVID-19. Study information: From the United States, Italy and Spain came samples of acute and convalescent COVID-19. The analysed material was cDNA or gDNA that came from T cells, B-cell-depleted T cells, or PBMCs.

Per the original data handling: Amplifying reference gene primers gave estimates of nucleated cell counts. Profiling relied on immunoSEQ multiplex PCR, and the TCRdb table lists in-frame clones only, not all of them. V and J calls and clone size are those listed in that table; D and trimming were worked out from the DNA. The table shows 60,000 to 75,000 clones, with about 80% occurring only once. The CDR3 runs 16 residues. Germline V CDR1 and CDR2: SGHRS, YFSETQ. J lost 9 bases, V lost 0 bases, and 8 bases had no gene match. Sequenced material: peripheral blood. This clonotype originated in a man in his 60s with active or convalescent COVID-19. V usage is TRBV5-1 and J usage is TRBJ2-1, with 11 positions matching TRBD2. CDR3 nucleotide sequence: TGCGCCAGCAGCTTGGCGGGAGTAGCGGGGGGGCTTGAGCAGTTCTTC. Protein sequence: CASSLAGVAGGLEQFF.